Listed here is a single T cell receptor beta chain. Its antigen remains unidentified. The sample belongs to a study of T-cell reconstitution after alpha-beta-depleted transplantation in children. Study-level findings and limits: Some patients showed high day-60 TCRbeta diversity, which derived from surviving recipient T cells and thymic progenitors. The authors attributed T-cell counts and diversity one year after transplant mostly to newly produced T cells. Expanded clones from the graft, numbering several hundred, reportedly supplied alpha-beta T cells about two months after transplant.

Unique molecular identifiers were incorporated during preparation of the TCRbeta library. TCRdb called the PCR reads again in MiXCR, with one record for every CDR3 protein. The table records a few hundred thousand distinct CDR3 sequences, roughly 30% of them present only once. Per the germline V gene, CDR1 is SNHLY and CDR2 is FYNNEI. The CDR3 extends over 11 amino acids. Trimming left V 2 bases short and J 3 bases short, with 1 base between. The clonotype originates from a boy under three years old with Wiskott-Aldrich syndrome, due to receive a stem cell transplant. The rearrangement links TRBV2 to TRBJ1-1; D gene ambiguous. Sequenced material: PBMCs, taken before TCRalphabeta/CD19-depleted stem cell transplant. CDR3 region: CASSEYTEAFF. The DNA of the CDR3 is TGTGCCAGCAGTGAATACACTGAAGCTTTCTTT.